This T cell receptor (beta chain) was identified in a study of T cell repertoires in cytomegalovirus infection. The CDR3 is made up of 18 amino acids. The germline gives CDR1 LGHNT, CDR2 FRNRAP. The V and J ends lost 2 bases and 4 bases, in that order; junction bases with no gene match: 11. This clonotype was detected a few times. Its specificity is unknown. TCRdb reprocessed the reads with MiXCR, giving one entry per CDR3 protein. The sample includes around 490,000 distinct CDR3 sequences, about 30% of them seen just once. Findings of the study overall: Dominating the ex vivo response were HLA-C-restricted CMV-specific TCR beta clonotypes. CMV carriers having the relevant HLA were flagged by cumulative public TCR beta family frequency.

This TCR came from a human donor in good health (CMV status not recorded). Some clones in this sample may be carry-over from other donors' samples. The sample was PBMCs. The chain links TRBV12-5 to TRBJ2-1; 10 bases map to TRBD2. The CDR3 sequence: CASGLSPEGLANYNEQFF. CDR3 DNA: TGTGCTAGTGGTTTGTCACCGGAGGGACTAGCGAATTACAATGAGCAGTTCTTC.